The 27 T cell receptor beta chains listed next were all sequenced from one sample in a study of control samples from healthy donors and cancer patients. This table comes from immunoSEQ multiplex PCR, and its TCRdb copy is limited to in-frame clones, with some not included. Of roughly 170,000 clones in the sample, just over 85% were seen once. Material for sequencing was blood. All receptors come from a woman in her thirties in good health.

V is TRBV5-8 and J is TRBJ2-3; no reliable D call. Trimming stripped 4 bases from V and 6 bases from J, with 15 bases between. Looked up from germline, CDR1 is SGHTS and CDR2 is YDEGEE. The CDR3 has 14 residues. CDR3 bases: TGTGCCAGCAGCCTCCGGGCCTCTTCGGATACGCAGTATTTT. This encodes CASSLRASSDTQYF.

This clone came up a few times. The chain links TRBV7-2 to TRBJ2-2; a weak D match, TRBD2 (5 bases). The CDR3 extends over 15 amino acids. In germline, CDR1 is SGHTA, CDR2 FQGNSA. The germline V and J ends were trimmed by 2 bases and 1 base, with 8 bases remaining between them. CDR3 region: CASSLRTVNTGELFF. The CDR3 DNA reads as TGTGCCAGCAGCTTACGGACTGTGAACACCGGGGAGCTGTTTTTT.

The chain is built from TRBV15 and TRBJ2-3; D not certain. V shed 3 bases and J shed 5 bases, with 12 bases lying between them. Germline V gene sequence: CDR1 LNHNV, CDR2 YYDKDF (reference sequence). There are 14 residues in the CDR3. The CDR3: CATSRLIGQDTQYF. DNA of the CDR3: TGTGCCACCAGCAGGTTAATAGGGCAAGATACGCAGTATTTT. Together with reference TRBV15 and TRBJ2-3, the CDR3 gives the full variable domain: DAMVIQNPRYQVTQFGKPVTLSCSQTLNHNVMYWYQQKSSQAPKLLFHYYDKDFNNEADTPDNFQSRRPNTSFCFLDIRSPGLGDTAMYLCATSRLIGQDTQYFGPGTRLTVL.

The CDR3 sequence is CASGPGQGNEQFF. For the CDR3, the DNA is TGTGCCAGCGGTCCGGGACAGGGAAATGAGCAGTTCTTC. The V and J genes are TRBV7-9 and TRBJ2-1; 9 bases map to TRBD1. CDR1 SEHNR and CDR2 FQNEAQ come from the germline V gene (reference sequence). After removal of 8 bases from V and 7 bases from J, the junction contained 6 bases not matched to a gene. The CDR3 totals 13 residues.

The chain has TRBV3-1 (or the pseudogene TRBV3-2) and TRBJ2-3; D gene unclear. The CDR3 runs 14 residues. Trimming shortened V by 5 bases and J by 4 bases, and 13 bases separated the two germline ends. Germline V gene data show CDR1 as LGHDT and CDR2 as YNNKEL (reference sequence). In DNA form, the CDR3 reads TGTGCCAGCAGCACACCCGGTACCGCAGATACGCAGTATTTT. Its protein is CASSTPGTADTQYF.

CDR3: CASKLSGQGGTEAFF. CDR3 DNA sequence: TGTGCCAGTAAACTATCCGGACAGGGAGGGACTGAAGCTTTCTTT. This chain uses TRBV19 with TRBJ1-1, with TRBD1 identical over 8 bases. The trim removed 7 bases at V and 5 bases at J, leaving 12 bases unmatched. The CDR3 is 15 amino acids. CDR1 and CDR2 (germline): LNHDA, SQIVND (reference sequence).

Here the CDR3 reads CASSPSVGDPHEQYF. In DNA, the CDR3 is TGTGCCAGCAGCCCCTCTGTGGGGGATCCACACGAGCAGTACTTC. This sequence joins TRBV21-1 and TRBJ2-7. TRBV21-1 is designated a pseudogene. The CDR3 contains 15 residues.

This chain connects TRBV5-6 to TRBJ2-5; tentative D call: TRBD1 (5 bases). Trimming pared 0 bases from V and 4 bases from J, leaving 16 bases between. The CDR3 runs 16 residues. CDR1 is SGHDT and CDR2 is YYEEEE in the germline V gene. The chain's CDR3 is CASSLDRSGYGETQYF. The CDR3 region has the DNA TGTGCCAGCAGCTTGGATAGGTCAGGGTATGGAGAGACCCAGTACTTC.

The chain combines TRBV7-9 with TRBJ2-1; 12 bases agree with TRBD2. Germline trimming cut 5 bases from V and 7 bases from J; bases unmatched to any gene: 6. This CDR3 comprises 15 residues. The germline gives CDR1 SEHNR, CDR2 FQNEAQ (reference sequence). The chain's CDR3 is CASSQTSGGMNEQFF. CDR3 bases: TGTGCCAGCAGCCAAACTAGCGGGGGGATGAATGAGCAGTTCTTC. The full variable domain, in which reference TRBV7-9 and TRBJ2-1 provide the parts outside the CDR3, is DTGVSQNPRHKITKRGQNVTFRCDPISEHNRLYWYRQTLGQGPEFLTYFQNEAQLEKSRLLSDRFSAERPKGSFSTLEIQRTEQGDSAMYLCASSQTSGGMNEQFFGPGTRLTVL.

This chain links TRBV6-5 with TRBJ1-2, with a possible D match to TRBD1 (5 bases). The V end lost 6 bases, the J end lost 2 bases, and 7 bases lay between the germline ends. CDR1 is MNHEY, CDR2 SVGAGI, per germline. The CDR3 is made up of 12 amino acids. The CDR3 DNA follows: TGTGCCAGCAGCAGGGTAAACTATGGCTACACCTTC. It encodes CASSRVNYGYTF.

The CDR3 sequence: CASSQDLAGVTDTQYF. Here the CDR3 DNA reads TGTGCCAGCAGCCAAGATTTAGCGGGGGTCACAGATACGCAGTATTTT. V and J are TRBV3-1 (or the pseudogene TRBV3-2) and TRBJ2-3; TRBD2 matches at 9 bases. From germline, CDR1 is LGHDT and CDR2 YNNKEL (reference sequence). Trimming at V came to 0 bases and at J to 2 bases, leaving 3 bases not matched to a gene. CDR3 length: 16 amino acids.

This clone was counted once. The chain joins TRBV29-1 to TRBJ1-1, with D perhaps TRBD1 (6 bases). This CDR3 region has 14 residues. V shed 4 bases and J shed 7 bases, with 19 bases lying between them. Germline loops: CDR1 SQVTM, CDR2 ANQGSEA. The DNA for the CDR3 is TGCAGCGTTGCCCGGGACACATGGGAAAGTGAAGCTTTCTTT. The encoded protein is CSVARDTWESEAFF. Full variable domain (rest looked up from reference TRBV29-1 and TRBJ1-1): SAVISQKPSRDICQRGTSLTIQCQVDSQVTMMFWYRQQPGQSLTLIATANQGSEATYESGFVIDKFPISRPNLTFSTLTVSNMSPEDSSIYLCSVARDTWESEAFFGQGTRLTVV.

This clone was counted a few times. The rearrangement links TRBV7-2 to TRBJ1-4; no reliable D call. Germline CDR1 is SGHTA and CDR2 is FQGNSA. There are 13 residues in the CDR3. The V end was cut by 0 bases, the J end by 10 bases, with 9 bases between. The CDR3 is CASSLADESKLFF. CDR3 coding DNA: TGTGCCAGCAGCTTAGCGGATGAGTCAAAACTGTTTTTT.

The genes are TRBV19 and TRBJ2-6; D is uncertain. V was pared by 4 bases and J by 0 bases, with 7 bases between. The length of the CDR3 is 15 residues. In germline, CDR1 is LNHDA, CDR2 SQIVND (reference sequence). CDR3 amino acids: CASSTALSGANVLTF. The CDR3 DNA reads as TGTGCCAGTAGTACCGCCCTCTCTGGGGCCAACGTCCTGACTTTC. Full variable domain (rest looked up from reference TRBV19 and TRBJ2-6): DGGITQSPKYLFRKEGQNVTLSCEQNLNHDAMYWYRQDPGQGLRLIYYSQIVNDFQKGDIAEGYSVSREKKESFPLTVTSAQKNPTAFYLCASSTALSGANVLTFGAGSRLTVL.

The chain carries TRBV24-1 and TRBJ1-2, with a tentative D call TRBD1 (6 bases). V dropped 1 base and J dropped 4 bases, with 15 bases sitting between them. Germline V gives CDR1 KGHDR, CDR2 SFDVKD. This CDR3 is 16 amino acids long. The CDR3 loop is CATSDFNREGSYGYTF. The CDR3 bases are TGTGCCACCAGTGATTTTAACAGGGAGGGGTCCTATGGCTACACCTTC.

The chain couples TRBV6-4 to TRBJ2-1, with 7 bases identical to TRBD2. The germline CDR1 and CDR2 sequences are MRHNA and SNTAGT. The junction had 2 bases not matched to a gene; V was cut back by 2 bases and J by 4 bases. CDR3 length equals 14 residues. CDR3 in amino acids: CASSDGAGYNEQFF. The CDR3 coding sequence is TGTGCCAGCAGTGACGGAGCGGGGTACAATGAGCAGTTCTTC.

This clone was recorded once. CDR3 sequence (DNA): TGTGCCAGCAGTTTCCGGGATGAGCAGTTCTTC. Its protein is CASSFRDEQFF. This rearrangement joins TRBV28 to TRBJ2-1; D unresolved. Germline V gives CDR1 MDHEN, CDR2 SYDVKM. V was cut by 3 bases and J by 8 bases, with 5 bases left in between. This CDR3 comprises 11 residues.

This rearrangement joins TRBV30 to TRBJ2-1; D is unresolved. Germline CDR1 and CDR2: GTSNPN and SVGIG (reference sequence). Trimming cost V 3 bases and J 3 bases, with 15 bases left between them. This CDR3 spans 15 amino acids. CDR3: CAWSLPGGYYNEQFF. The CDR3 nucleotides read TGTGCCTGGAGCCTACCTGGTGGATACTACAATGAGCAGTTCTTC.

This chain links TRBV15 with TRBJ2-3, with D perhaps TRBD2 (6 bases). V was clipped by 0 bases and J by 4 bases, with 14 bases between them. The V gene's germline CDR1 is LNHNV and CDR2 YYDKDF (reference sequence). The CDR3 is made up of 16 amino acids. This CDR3 is CATSRDRGGFADTQYF. The CDR3 nucleotides are TGTGCCACCAGCAGAGATCGAGGAGGGTTCGCAGATACGCAGTATTTT.

There are a few counts of this clone. The CDR3 sequence is CASSPTSVETQYF. CDR3 bases: TGTGCCAGCAGCCCCACTAGCGTAGAGACCCAGTACTTC. The V call is TRBV11-3, the J call TRBJ2-5, with 7 bases fitting TRBD2. Germline V gene lookup returns CDR1 SGHNT and CDR2 YENEEA. The V segment lost 5 bases and the J segment 4 bases; nucleotides outside the gene matches: 4. The CDR3 spans 13 residues.

This chain uses TRBV21-1 with TRBJ1-5. TRBV21-1 is annotated as a pseudogene. The CDR3 runs to 18 residues. The CDR3 here is CASSKGFRQKYSNQPQHF. CDR3 in DNA: TGTGCCAGCAGCAAAGGCTTTAGGCAGAAATATAGCAATCAGCCCCAGCATTTT.

The V call is TRBV11-2, the J call TRBJ1-2; D is perhaps TRBD1 (6 bases). V was pared by 3 bases and J by 3 bases, with 8 bases between. Germline V gene lookup returns CDR1 SGHAT and CDR2 FQNNGV. CDR3 length: 13 amino acids. CDR3 in amino acids: CASSLDRYYGYTF. The DNA for the CDR3 is TGTGCCAGCAGCTTGGACAGATACTATGGCTACACCTTC.

This clone was counted a few times. CDR3 loop: CASSFLGGSFSDTQYF. The CDR3 DNA reads TGCGCCAGCAGCTTTCTTGGCGGGAGTTTTTCAGATACGCAGTATTTT. The chain has TRBV5-1 and TRBJ2-3; 7 bases are a match to TRBD2. CDR3 length equals 16 residues. V shed 2 bases and J 4 bases; nucleotides not matched to a gene: 10. The V gene's germline CDR1 is SGHRS and CDR2 YFSETQ.

The gene calls are TRBV4-1 and TRBJ1-5; no clear D. In germline, CDR1 is MGHRA, CDR2 YSYEKL. V lost 6 bases and J lost 6, with 15 bases in between. The CDR3 extends over 14 amino acids. CDR3 sequence reads: CASSRVEGGQPQHF. As DNA, the CDR3 is TGCGCCAGCAGTCGGGTCGAAGGTGGTCAGCCCCAGCATTTT.

The chain links TRBV30 to TRBJ2-2; D may be TRBD1 or TRBD2 (6 bases each). CDR1 is GTSNPN and CDR2 is SVGIG in the germline V gene (reference sequence). The CDR3 has 15 residues. The V end lost 0 bases, the J end lost 7 bases, and 15 bases lay between the germline ends. The CDR3, as DNA: TGTGCCTGGAGTGTCTGGGGGGCTGGTGGCGGGGAGCTGTTTTTT. Translating gives CAWSVWGAGGGELFF.

The chain joins TRBV10-3 to TRBJ2-4; a weak D match, TRBD2 (6 bases). Germline-derived CDR1 and CDR2 are ENHRY and SYGVKD. V was pared by 6 bases and J by 15 bases, with 18 bases between. The CDR3 covers 12 residues. The CDR3 nucleotides read TGTGCCATCAGAGCACCGGGACTCCCTTCGTACTTC. Translated, it gives CAIRAPGLPSYF.

CDR3 sequence: CASSGAQGAGSGELFF. The CDR3 DNA reads as TGCGCCAGCAGCGGCGCACAGGGGGCCGGGTCCGGGGAGCTGTTTTTT. The rearrangement links TRBV5-1 to TRBJ2-2; TRBD1 matches 9 bases. Germline values: CDR1 SGHRS, CDR2 YFSETQ. The CDR3 totals 16 residues. With V trimmed by 4 bases and J by 6 bases, 10 bases remained unmatched.